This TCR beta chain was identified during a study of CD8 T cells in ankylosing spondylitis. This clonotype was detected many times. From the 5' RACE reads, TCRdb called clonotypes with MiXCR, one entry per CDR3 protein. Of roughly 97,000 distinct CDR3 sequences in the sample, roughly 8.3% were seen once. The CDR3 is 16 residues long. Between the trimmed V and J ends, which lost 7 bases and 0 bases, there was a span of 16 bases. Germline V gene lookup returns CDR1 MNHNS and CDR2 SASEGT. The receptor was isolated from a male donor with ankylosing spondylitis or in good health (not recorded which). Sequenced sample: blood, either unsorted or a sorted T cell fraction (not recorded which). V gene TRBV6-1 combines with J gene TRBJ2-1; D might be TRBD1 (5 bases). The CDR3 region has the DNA TGTGCCAGCATCGGATCCGACAGACGCTCCTACAATGAGCAGTTCTTC. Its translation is CASIGSDRRSYNEQFF.